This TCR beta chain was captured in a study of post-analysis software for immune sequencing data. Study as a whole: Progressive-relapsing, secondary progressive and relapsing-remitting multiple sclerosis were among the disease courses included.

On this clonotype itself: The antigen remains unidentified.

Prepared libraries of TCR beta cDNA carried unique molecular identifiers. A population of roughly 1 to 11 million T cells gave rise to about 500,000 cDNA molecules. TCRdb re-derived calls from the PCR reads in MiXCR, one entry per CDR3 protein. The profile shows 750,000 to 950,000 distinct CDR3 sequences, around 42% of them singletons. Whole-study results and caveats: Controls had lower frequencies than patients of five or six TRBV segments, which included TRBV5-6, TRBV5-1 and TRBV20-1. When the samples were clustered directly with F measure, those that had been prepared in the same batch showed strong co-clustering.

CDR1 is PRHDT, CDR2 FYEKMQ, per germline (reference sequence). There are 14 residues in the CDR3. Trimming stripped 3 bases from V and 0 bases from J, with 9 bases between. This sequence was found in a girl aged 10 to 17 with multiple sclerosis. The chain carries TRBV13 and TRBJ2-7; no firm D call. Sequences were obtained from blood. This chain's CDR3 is CASSLILSSYEQYF. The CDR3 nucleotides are TGTGCCAGCAGCTTGATTCTAAGCTCCTACGAGCAGTACTTC.